This T cell receptor (beta chain) was captured in a study of lymphopenia after photon versus proton radiotherapy. The table came from immunoSEQ multiplex PCR; TCRdb's copy has only in-frame clones and leaves some out. The data show over 25,000 clones, roughly 88% seen once. Germline V CDR1 and CDR2: SGHTS, YDEGEE. The CDR3 is 15 residues long. With 1 base clipped from V and 2 bases from J, the junction kept 6 bases outside the gene matches. This TCR was sampled from a woman aged 45-65 years with pancreatic cancer. Specimen: peripheral blood, collected from a patient treated with photon-based radiotherapy. This chain joins TRBV5-8 and TRBJ2-7; 7 bases map to TRBD2. As DNA, the CDR3 is TGTGCCAGCAGCTTGTCCCAGCGGGGTACCTACGAGCAGTACTTC. Its protein product is CASSLSQRGTYEQYF.